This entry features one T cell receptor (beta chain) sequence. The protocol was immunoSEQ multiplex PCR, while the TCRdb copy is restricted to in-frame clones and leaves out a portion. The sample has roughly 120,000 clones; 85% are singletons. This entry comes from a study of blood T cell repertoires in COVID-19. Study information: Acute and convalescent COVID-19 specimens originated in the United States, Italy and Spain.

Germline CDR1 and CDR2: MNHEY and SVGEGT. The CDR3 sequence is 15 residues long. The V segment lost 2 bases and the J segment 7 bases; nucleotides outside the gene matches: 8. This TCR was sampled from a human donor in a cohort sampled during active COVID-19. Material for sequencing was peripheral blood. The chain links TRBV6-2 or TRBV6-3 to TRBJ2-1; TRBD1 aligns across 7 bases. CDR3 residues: CASSYGGKGANEQFF. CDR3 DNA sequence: TGTGCCAGCAGTTACGGGGGCAAGGGGGCGAATGAGCAGTTCTTC.